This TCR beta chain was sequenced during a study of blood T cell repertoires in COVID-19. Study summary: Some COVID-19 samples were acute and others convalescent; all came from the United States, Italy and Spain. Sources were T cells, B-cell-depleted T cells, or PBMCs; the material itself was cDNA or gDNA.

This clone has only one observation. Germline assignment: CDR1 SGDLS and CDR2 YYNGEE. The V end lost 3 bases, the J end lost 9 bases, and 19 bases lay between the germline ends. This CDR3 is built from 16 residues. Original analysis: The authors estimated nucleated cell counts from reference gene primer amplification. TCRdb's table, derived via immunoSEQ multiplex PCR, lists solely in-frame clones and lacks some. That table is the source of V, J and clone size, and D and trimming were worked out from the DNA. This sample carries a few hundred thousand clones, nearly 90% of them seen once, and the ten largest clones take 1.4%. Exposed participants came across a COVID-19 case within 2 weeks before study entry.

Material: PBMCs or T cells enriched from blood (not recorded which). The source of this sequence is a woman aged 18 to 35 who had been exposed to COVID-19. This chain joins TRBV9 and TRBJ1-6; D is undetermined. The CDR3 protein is CASSEDYGIIGSPLHF. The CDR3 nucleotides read TGTGCCAGCAGCGAGGATTACGGGATAATTGGTTCACCCCTCCACTTT.